The entry below describes one TCR beta chain. This clonotype was found many times. Its cognate antigen has yet to be identified. No base qualities exist here, and no much larger clone lies one base off it. This entry is derived from a study of neurological immune-mediated disorders (dated by TCRdb to the late 2010s). About the investigation overall: The study compared peripheral blood TCR-beta repertoires of HTLV-I-associated myelopathy (HAM/TSP) patients, multiple sclerosis patients and healthy controls using UMI-based sequencing. The 106 TCR-beta libraries covered PBMC samples along with longitudinal samples, technical triplicates, and paired sorted CD4+ and CD8+ T-cell subsets. Technical triplicate libraries were sequenced so that the variability in frequency of each individual clone could be precisely calculated. Of the 65 to 70 subjects in the cohort, about 14 were HAM/TSP patients, 34 were multiple sclerosis patients, and about 20 were healthy controls. What the work shows at the level of the full study, not this receptor alone: No identical CDR3 amino acid sequences were found to be shared among expanded clones across subjects, suggesting that TCR-beta repertoires were private in all groups. TCR clonal expansion was greatest in HAM/TSP patients and smallest in MS patients, who ranked below even healthy controls.

V is cut by 2 bases and J by 5 bases, and the space between the germline ends is 7 bases. The CDR3 runs 13 amino acids, cysteine and phenylalanine included. The read is trimmed to its CDR3 DNA, 39 bases read in frame from base 1. The germline V gene provides CDR1 SGHTA and CDR2 FQGNSA. cDNA was synthesized by template-switch 5'RACE using a primer carrying a 10-nucleotide random unique molecular identifier by which each TCR transcript was tagged. Over 180 million TCR-beta sequences, covering 15-18 subjects, were produced in each sequencing run. Total RNA was extracted with the RNeasy kit. TCR-beta VDJ regions were amplified with primers for the TCR constant region and the 5'RACE anchor, using the KAPA Real-time Library Amplification kit. Sample indexes and Illumina adaptors were added in a first PCR, and a second PCR then increased library yield. The roughly 650 bp TCR product was size-selected on a 2% E-gel SizeSelection system after Ampure bead purification. Before pooling, library quality was assessed on a Bioanalyzer, concentration was determined with Qubit, and library quantification was performed with the Kapa Library Quantification kit. Paired-end 2 x 150 bp sequencing of the libraries was performed on an Illumina HiSeq 2500. To increase sequence diversity, roughly 25-31% phiX was spiked into each library pool. In the paper's pipeline: The quality-filtered reads were processed with the UMI-based MiGEC pipeline, whose error correction step removed more than 80% of the raw TCR sequences. VDJ genes were aligned to IMGT germline references, and clonotypes were defined by unique CDR3 amino acid sequence plus V-J genes. Clonal expansion, Shannon diversity and CDR3 relatedness (CalcPairwiseDistances, ClusterSamples) were evaluated with VDJtools, and phylogenetic trees were built with CLCbio workbench. Expanded clones were defined as having at least 8 unique UMIs, based on coefficient-of-variation modelling across technical triplicates. In TCRdb, the public reads were trimmed at Q25 with fastp and aligned with MiXCR, with productive beta chains retained. Rows with a matching CDR3 protein are joined into one entry that keeps the most common DNA and genes. The V and J calls here are based on TCRdb, not the publication. The sample table contains about 31,000 distinct CDR3 sequences; only one count was recorded for about 14% of them. The ten largest clones represent 5% to 6.5% of the sample.

The sample's time point label is to be understood as: technical triplicate 2. Sorted-subset TCR libraries were prepared from roughly 940,000 sorted CD4+ or CD8+ T cells. PBMCs were separated from peripheral blood using Ficoll-Hypaque density gradient centrifugation and then cryopreserved in liquid nitrogen. Paired sorted CD4+ and CD8+ subsets came from healthy controls, HAM/TSP patients and MS patients. This TCR came from a female donor with HTLV-1-associated myelopathy (HAM/TSP). This sequence uses TRBV7-2 and TRBJ2-1, with the D gene too uncertain to name. The source material was CD4+ T cells from blood. The base sequence is TGTGCCAGCAGCTTAAACAGTAACAATGAGCAGTTCTTC. Translated, it reads CASSLNSNNEQFF.